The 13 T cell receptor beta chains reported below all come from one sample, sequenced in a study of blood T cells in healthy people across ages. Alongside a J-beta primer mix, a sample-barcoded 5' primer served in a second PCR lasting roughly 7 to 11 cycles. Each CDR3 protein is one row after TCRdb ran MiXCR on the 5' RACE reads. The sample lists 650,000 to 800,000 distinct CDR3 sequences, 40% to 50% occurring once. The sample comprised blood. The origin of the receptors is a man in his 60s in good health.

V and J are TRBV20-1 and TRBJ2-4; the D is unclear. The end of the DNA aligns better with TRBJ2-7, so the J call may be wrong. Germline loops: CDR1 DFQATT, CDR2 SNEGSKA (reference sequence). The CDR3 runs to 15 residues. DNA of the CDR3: TGCAGTGCTAGAGATTTGGGCGGTCCCCTCTACGAGCAGTACTTC. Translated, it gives CSARDLGGPLYEQYF.

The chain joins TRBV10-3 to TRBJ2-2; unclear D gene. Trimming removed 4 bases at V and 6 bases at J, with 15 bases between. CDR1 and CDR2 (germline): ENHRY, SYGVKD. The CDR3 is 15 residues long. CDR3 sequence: CAISAGPSLAGELFF. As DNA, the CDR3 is TGTGCCATCAGTGCCGGGCCGAGTTTGGCCGGGGAGCTGTTTTTT.

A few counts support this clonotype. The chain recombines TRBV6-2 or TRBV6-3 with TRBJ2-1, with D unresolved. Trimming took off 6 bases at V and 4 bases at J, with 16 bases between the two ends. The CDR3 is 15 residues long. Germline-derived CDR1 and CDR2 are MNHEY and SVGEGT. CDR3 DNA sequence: TGTGCCAGCAGCAAGAACCTTGAACTGTACAATGAGCAGTTCTTC. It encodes CASSKNLELYNEQFF.

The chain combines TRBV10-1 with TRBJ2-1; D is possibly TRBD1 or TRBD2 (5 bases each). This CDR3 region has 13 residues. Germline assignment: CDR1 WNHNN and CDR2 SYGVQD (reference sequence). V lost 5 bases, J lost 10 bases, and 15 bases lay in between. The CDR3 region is CASSRATGQEQFF. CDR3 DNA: TGCGCCAGCAGTCGGGCAACGGGGCAGGAGCAGTTCTTC.

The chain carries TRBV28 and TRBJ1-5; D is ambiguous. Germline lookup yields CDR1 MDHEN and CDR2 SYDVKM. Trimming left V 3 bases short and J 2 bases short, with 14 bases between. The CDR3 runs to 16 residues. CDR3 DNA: TGTGCCAGCAGTTTTGGACGTTCGATTGGCAATCAGCCCCAGCATTTT. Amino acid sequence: CASSFGRSIGNQPQHF.

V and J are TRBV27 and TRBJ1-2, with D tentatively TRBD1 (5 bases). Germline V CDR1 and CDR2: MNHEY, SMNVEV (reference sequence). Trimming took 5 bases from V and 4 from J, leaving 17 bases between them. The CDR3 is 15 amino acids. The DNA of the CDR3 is TGTGCCAGCAGTCCATCGGGACGGCCTTTCTATGGCTACACCTTC. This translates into CASSPSGRPFYGYTF.

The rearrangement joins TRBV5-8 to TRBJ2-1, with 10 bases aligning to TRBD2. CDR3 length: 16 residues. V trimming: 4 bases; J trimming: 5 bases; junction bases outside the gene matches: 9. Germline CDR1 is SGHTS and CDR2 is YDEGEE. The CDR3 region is CASSVTAGGLNNEQFF. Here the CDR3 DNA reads TGTGCCAGCAGCGTGACAGCGGGGGGGCTTAACAATGAGCAGTTCTTC.

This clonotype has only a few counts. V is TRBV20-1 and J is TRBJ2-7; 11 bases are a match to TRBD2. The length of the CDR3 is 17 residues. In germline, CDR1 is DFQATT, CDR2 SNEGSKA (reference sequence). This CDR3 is CRVPGGSSGGYSYEQYF. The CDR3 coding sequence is TGCAGAGTGCCAGGGGGCTCTAGCGGGGGGTATTCCTACGAGCAGTACTTC.

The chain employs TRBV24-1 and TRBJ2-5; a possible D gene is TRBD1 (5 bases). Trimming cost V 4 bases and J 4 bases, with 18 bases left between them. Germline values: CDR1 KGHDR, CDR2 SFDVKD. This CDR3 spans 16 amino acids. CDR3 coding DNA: TGTGCCACCAGTGAATCTACAGGCACTCGGAGAGAGACCCAGTACTTC. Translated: CATSESTGTRRETQYF.

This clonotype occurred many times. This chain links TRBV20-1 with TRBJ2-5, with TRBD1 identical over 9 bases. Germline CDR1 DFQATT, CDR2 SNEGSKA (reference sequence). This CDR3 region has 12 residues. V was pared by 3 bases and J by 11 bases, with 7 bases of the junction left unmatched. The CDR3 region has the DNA TGCAGTGCTAGGGACAGGGGATGGGAGCAGTACTTC. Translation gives CSARDRGWEQYF.

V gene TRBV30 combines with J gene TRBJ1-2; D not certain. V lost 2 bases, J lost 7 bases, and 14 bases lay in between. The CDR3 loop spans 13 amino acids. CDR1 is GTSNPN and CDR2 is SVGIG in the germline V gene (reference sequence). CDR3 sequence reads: CAWSPDRLSGYTF. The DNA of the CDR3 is TGTGCCTGGAGTCCAGACCGACTCTCTGGCTACACCTTC.

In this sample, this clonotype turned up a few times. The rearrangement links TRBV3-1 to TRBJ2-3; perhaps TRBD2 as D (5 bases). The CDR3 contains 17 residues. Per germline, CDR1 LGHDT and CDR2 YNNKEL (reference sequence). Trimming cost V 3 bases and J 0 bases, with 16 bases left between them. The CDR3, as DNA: TGTGCCAGCAGCCAGCGTTCTAGAGGGATGAGCACAGATACGCAGTATTTT. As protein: CASSQRSRGMSTDTQYF.

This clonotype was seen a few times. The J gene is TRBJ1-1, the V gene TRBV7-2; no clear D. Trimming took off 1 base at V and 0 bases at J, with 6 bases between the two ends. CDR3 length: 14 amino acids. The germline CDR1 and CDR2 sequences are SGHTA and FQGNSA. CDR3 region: CASSLVAVNTEAFF. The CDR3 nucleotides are TGTGCCAGCAGCTTAGTCGCAGTGAACACTGAAGCTTTCTTT.